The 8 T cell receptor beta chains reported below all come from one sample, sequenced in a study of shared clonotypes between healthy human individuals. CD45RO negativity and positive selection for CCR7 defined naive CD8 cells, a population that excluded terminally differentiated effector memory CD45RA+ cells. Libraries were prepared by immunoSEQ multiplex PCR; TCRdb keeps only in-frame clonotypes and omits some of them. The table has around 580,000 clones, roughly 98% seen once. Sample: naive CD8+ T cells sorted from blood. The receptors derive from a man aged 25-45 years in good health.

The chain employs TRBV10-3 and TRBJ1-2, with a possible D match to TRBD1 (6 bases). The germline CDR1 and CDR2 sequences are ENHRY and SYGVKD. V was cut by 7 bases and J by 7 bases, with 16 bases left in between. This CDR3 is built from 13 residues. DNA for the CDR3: TGTGCCATCACGGGTTGGGGGCTTAGTGGCTACACCTTC. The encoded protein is CAITGWGLSGYTF.

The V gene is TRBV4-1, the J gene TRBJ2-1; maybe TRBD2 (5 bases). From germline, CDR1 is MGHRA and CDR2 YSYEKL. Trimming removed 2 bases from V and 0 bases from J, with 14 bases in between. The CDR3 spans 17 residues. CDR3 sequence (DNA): TGCGCCAGCAGCCAATTGGCGGGCCTGAGCTCCTACAATGAGCAGTTCTTC. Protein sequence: CASSQLAGLSSYNEQFF.

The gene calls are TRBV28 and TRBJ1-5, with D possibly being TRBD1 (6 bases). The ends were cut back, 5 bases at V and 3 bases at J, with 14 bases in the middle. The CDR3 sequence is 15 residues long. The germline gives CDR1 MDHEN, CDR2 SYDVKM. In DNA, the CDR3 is TGTGCCAGCAGTCTTCAGGGGCCCGACAATCAGCCCCAGCATTTT. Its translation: CASSLQGPDNQPQHF.

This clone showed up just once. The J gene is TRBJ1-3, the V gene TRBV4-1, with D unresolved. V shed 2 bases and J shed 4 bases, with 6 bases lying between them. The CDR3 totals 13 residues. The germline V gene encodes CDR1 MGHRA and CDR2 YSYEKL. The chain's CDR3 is CASSQPGGNTIYF. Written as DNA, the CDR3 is TGCGCCAGCAGCCAACCGGGAGGAAACACCATATATTTT.

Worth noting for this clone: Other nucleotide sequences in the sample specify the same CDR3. The CDR3 sequence is CASSYSGLAGTGELFF. The CDR3 coding sequence is TGTGCCAGCAGTTACTCCGGACTAGCAGGGACCGGGGAGCTGTTTTTT. The chain is built from TRBV6-5 and TRBJ2-2, with 8 bases that match TRBD2. CDR1 is MNHEY, CDR2 SVGAGI, per germline. The CDR3 extends over 16 amino acids. V lost 0 bases, J lost 5 bases, and 5 bases stayed unmatched.

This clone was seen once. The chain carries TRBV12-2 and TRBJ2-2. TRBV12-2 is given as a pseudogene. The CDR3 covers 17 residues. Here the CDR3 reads CASRLNVVVGTGGELFF. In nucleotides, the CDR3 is TGTGCAAGTCGCTTAAATGTTGTGGTGGGGACCGGCGGGGAGCTGTTTTTT.

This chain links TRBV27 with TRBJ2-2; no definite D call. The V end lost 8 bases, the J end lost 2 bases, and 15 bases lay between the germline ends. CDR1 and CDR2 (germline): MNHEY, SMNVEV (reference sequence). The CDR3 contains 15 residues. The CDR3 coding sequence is TGTGCCAGCGGCCACTGGGCGGCCAACACCGGGGAGCTGTTTTTT. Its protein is CASGHWAANTGELFF.

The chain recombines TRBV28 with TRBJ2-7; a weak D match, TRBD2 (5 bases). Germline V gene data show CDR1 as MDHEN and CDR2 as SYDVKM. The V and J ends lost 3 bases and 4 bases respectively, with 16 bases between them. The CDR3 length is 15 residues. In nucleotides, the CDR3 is TGTGCCAGCAGTTTGGTGGCTAGCAGTAAGTACGAGCAGTACTTC. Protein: CASSLVASSKYEQYF.